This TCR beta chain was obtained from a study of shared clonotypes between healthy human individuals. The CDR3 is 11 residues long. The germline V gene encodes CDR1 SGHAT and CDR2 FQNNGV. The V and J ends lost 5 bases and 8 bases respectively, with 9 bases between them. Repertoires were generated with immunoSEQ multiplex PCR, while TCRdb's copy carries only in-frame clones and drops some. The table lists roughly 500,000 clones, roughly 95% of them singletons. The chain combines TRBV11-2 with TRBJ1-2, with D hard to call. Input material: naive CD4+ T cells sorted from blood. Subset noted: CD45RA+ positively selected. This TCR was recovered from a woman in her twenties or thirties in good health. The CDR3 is CASSPNVGYTF. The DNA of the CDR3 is TGTGCCAGCAGCCCCAACGTAGGCTACACCTTC.